The rows below give T cell receptor beta chains drawn from one sample of a study of cytomegalovirus exposure and HLA in healthy donors. Profiling relied on immunoSEQ multiplex PCR, and the TCRdb table lists in-frame clones only, not all of them. Altogether around 130,000 clones are present, roughly 84% being singletons, with the ten largest covering under 3.5%. Sequencing was performed on PBMCs. Receptors originate from a man between 45 and 60 years old in good health and CMV-seronegative. Each CDR3 is given with its conserved first and last residue. A D gene is named only where the DNA matches it firmly. Size values are once, few and many counts, or a class for expanded clones, and some rows have none.

D: TRBD2
J: TRBJ2-3
V: TRBV7-3
length: 15
size: NA
DNA: TGTGCCAGCAGCTTTTCGGGAGGGGACACAGATACGCAGTATTTT
CDR3: CASSFSGGDTDTQYF

D: NA
J: TRBJ1-3
V: TRBV6-6
length: 16
size: NA
DNA: TGTGCCAGCAGTTACTCTATACAGGGATCCGGAAACACCATATATTTT
CDR3: CASSYSIQGSGNTIYF

D: NA
J: TRBJ2-3
V: TRBV27
length: 14
size: NA
DNA: TGTGCCAGCAGTTTATTGGGCACCGGGGGAGCGCAGTATTTT
CDR3: CASSLLGTGGAQYF

D: NA
J: TRBJ2-7
V: TRBV9
length: 16
size: NA
DNA: TGTGCCAGCAGTTCCAGTAGCTTAATTGTGGGGGGCGAGCAGTACTTC
CDR3: CASSSSSLIVGGEQYF

D: NA
J: TRBJ2-6
V: TRBV11-1
length: 15
size: few
DNA: TGTGCCAGCAGCTCCTCACTGGGCGGGGCCAACGTCCTGACTTTC
CDR3: CASSSSLGGANVLTF

D: NA
J: TRBJ1-1
V: TRBV9
length: 12
size: NA
DNA: TGTGCCAGCAGCGTAGCGGGGGATGCGGCTTTCTTT
CDR3: CASSVAGDAAFF

D: TRBD2
J: TRBJ2-3
V: TRBV4-1
length: 14
size: once
DNA: TGCGCCAGCTCACCCGGGGGGGCCGGTGATACGCAGTATTTT
CDR3: CASSPGGAGDTQYF

D: TRBD2
J: TRBJ2-1
V: TRBV5-1
length: 20
size: NA
DNA: TGCGCCAGCAGCTTGCGTCTCGGGGCAGAAGCGGGGGGACAGTACAATGAGCAGTTCTTC
CDR3: CASSLRLGAEAGGQYNEQFF

D: NA
J: TRBJ1-2
V: TRBV19
length: 13
size: once
DNA: TGTGCCAGTAGTATCATAAGGGAGGCCGGCTACACCTTC
CDR3: CASSIIREAGYTF

D: NA
J: TRBJ1-1
V: TRBV11-2
length: 14
size: NA
DNA: TGTGCCAGCAGAGCCCGACTTGAAAACACTGAAGCTTTCTTT
CDR3: CASRARLENTEAFF

D: TRBD1
J: TRBJ2-2
V: TRBV7-6
length: 15
size: once
DNA: TGTGCCAGCAGCCCCCAGGGGGCCCTAACCGGGGAGCTGTTTTTT
CDR3: CASSPQGALTGELFF

D: TRBD2
J: TRBJ2-3
V: TRBV5-1
length: 13
size: NA
DNA: TGCGCCAGCAGCTTGGCCGGGGGGAATACGCAGTATTTT
CDR3: CASSLAGGNTQYF

D: NA
J: TRBJ1-2
V: TRBV4-1
length: 12
size: NA
DNA: TGCGCCAGCAGCCAAAGCCCCGGTGGCTACACCTTC
CDR3: CASSQSPGGYTF

D: TRBD1
J: TRBJ2-5
V: TRBV27
length: 13
size: NA
DNA: TGTGCCAGCAGGGGACAGTCGGGTGAGACCCAGTACTTC
CDR3: CASRGQSGETQYF

D: TRBD1
J: TRBJ1-4
V: TRBV19
length: 15
size: NA
DNA: TGTGCCAGTAGTAGAGGACAGGCAACTAATGAAAAACTGTTTTTT
CDR3: CASSRGQATNEKLFF

D: NA
J: TRBJ1-2
V: TRBV4-1
length: 16
size: NA
DNA: TGCGCCAGCAGCCAAGGGGGCCCCCGGGACATCTATGGCTACACCTTC
CDR3: CASSQGGPRDIYGYTF

D: TRBD1
J: TRBJ1-1
V: TRBV11-1
length: 15
size: NA
DNA: TGTGCCAGCAGCTTACAAAAGGGGGCAGACACTGAAGCTTTCTTT
CDR3: CASSLQKGADTEAFF

D: TRBD1
J: TRBJ2-7
V: TRBV19
length: 14
size: NA
DNA: TGTGCCACCCTTTCGGACAGGGGGTCTTCCGAGCAGTACTTC
CDR3: CATLSDRGSSEQYF

D: TRBD1
J: TRBJ1-1
V: TRBV7-8
length: 15
size: NA
DNA: TGTGCCAGCAGCCCGCGGGACAGTGAGAACACTGAAGCTTTCTTT
CDR3: CASSPRDSENTEAFF

D: TRBD1
J: TRBJ1-5
V: TRBV19
length: 15
size: NA
DNA: TGTGCCAGTAGTATAGGGGACAGGGGCAATCAGCCCCAGCATTTT
CDR3: CASSIGDRGNQPQHF

D: NA
J: TRBJ2-5
V: TRBV7-9
length: 15
size: NA
DNA: TGTGCCAGCAGCTGGACAGGACTAACAAAAGAGACCCAGTACTTC
CDR3: CASSWTGLTKETQYF

D: NA
J: TRBJ2-2
V: TRBV6-5
length: 14
size: NA
DNA: TGTGCCAGCAGCCTACGTACTCTATCCGGGGAGCTGTTTTTT
CDR3: CASSLRTLSGELFF

D: NA
J: TRBJ1-5
V: TRBV7-2
length: 15
size: once
DNA: TGTGCCAGCAGCCCATTCGAGGCCCCCATGGCGCCCCAGCATTTT
CDR3: CASSPFEAPMAPQHF

D: NA
J: TRBJ1-4
V: TRBV10-1
length: 14
size: few
DNA: TGCGCCAGCAGTGATTCTACAGGGTTCGAAAAACTGTTTTTT
CDR3: CASSDSTGFEKLFF

D: TRBD2
J: TRBJ2-5
V: TRBV5-1
length: 16
size: NA
DNA: TGCGCCAGCAGCTCGGGACTAGCGGGGGGAGGGGAGACCCAGTACTTC
CDR3: CASSSGLAGGGETQYF

D: TRBD1
J: TRBJ2-1
V: TRBV4-1
length: 19
size: once
DNA: TGCGCCAGCAGCCAAGCGACAGGGGGCTACGGGGGGGGGCCGGGTGAGCAGTTCTTC
CDR3: CASSQATGGYGGGPGEQFF

D: NA
J: TRBJ1-2
V: TRBV5-1
length: 12
size: NA
DNA: TGCGCCAGCAAAACAGGGTCTGGTGGCTACACCTTC
CDR3: CASKTGSGGYTF

D: TRBD2
J: TRBJ2-7
V: TRBV9
length: 15
size: NA
DNA: TGTGCCAGCAGCGTGACTAGCGGGGGGGCTGACGAGCAGTACTTC
CDR3: CASSVTSGGADEQYF

D: TRBD1
J: TRBJ1-2
V: TRBV2
length: 12
size: NA
DNA: TGTGCCAGCAGGACAGGGGACCATGGCTACACCTTC
CDR3: CASRTGDHGYTF

D: TRBD1
J: TRBJ2-7
V: TRBV4-2
length: 16
size: NA
DNA: TGTGCCAGCAGCCAGCGAGCCGGGACAGCAACCTACGAGCAGTACTTC
CDR3: CASSQRAGTATYEQYF

D: TRBD1
J: TRBJ2-7
V: TRBV4-2
length: 20
size: NA
DNA: TGTGCCAGCAGCCGGCGGGTGGTGGCAGGGGGACAGGGGAGCTCCTACGAGCAGTACTTC
CDR3: CASSRRVVAGGQGSSYEQYF

D: NA
J: TRBJ1-2
V: TRBV15
length: 14
size: NA
DNA: TGTGCCACCCTCGGGAGGGAAAGTAACTATGGCTACACCTTC
CDR3: CATLGRESNYGYTF

D: TRBD1
J: TRBJ2-7
V: TRBV30
length: 14
size: NA
DNA: TGTGCCTGGAGTGCCTCGACAGGGCTTTTCGAGCAGTACTTC
CDR3: CAWSASTGLFEQYF

D: TRBD1
J: TRBJ2-1
V: TRBV5-1
length: 17
size: NA
DNA: TGCGCCAGCAGCTCATCCGCCGGGACAGGACCCTTCAATGAGCAGTTCTTC
CDR3: CASSSSAGTGPFNEQFF

D: NA
J: TRBJ1-5
V: TRBV10-3
length: 13
size: NA
DNA: TGTGCCATCAGTGGTAATAGCAATCAGCCCCAGCATTTT
CDR3: CAISGNSNQPQHF

D: TRBD1
J: TRBJ2-2
V: TRBV9
length: 15
size: NA
DNA: TGTGCCAGCAGCGAGGGACAGACCAACACCGGGGAGCTGTTTTTT
CDR3: CASSEGQTNTGELFF

D: NA
J: TRBJ1-2
V: TRBV7-9
length: 13
size: NA
DNA: TGTGCCAGCAGCTTAGGTACAGGGCACGGCTACACCTTC
CDR3: CASSLGTGHGYTF

D: TRBD1
J: TRBJ2-1
V: TRBV19
length: 16
size: NA
DNA: TGTGCCAGTAGTATAGTTGGGGGACAGGGATACAATGAGCAGTTCTTC
CDR3: CASSIVGGQGYNEQFF

D: NA
J: TRBJ1-6
V: TRBV6-5
length: 12
size: NA
DNA: TGTGCCAGCAGTTACCAAAATTCACCCCTCCACTTT
CDR3: CASSYQNSPLHF

D: TRBD1
J: TRBJ1-6
V: TRBV5-5
length: 16
size: NA
DNA: TGTGCCAGCAGCTTGGGGGGGACAGGGGGTAATTCACCCCTCCACTTT
CDR3: CASSLGGTGGNSPLHF

D: NA
J: TRBJ2-1
V: TRBV2
length: 14
size: NA
DNA: TGTGCCAGCAGTGATCCGGCAGGGAACAATGAGCAGTTCTTC
CDR3: CASSDPAGNNEQFF

D: TRBD2
J: TRBJ2-6
V: TRBV30
length: 16
size: NA
DNA: TGTGCCTGGAGTGTACGGGGGGGAACTGGGGCCAACGTCCTGACTTTC
CDR3: CAWSVRGGTGANVLTF

D: NA
J: TRBJ2-1
V: TRBV5-1
length: 14
size: NA
DNA: TGCGCCAGCAGCTCGGCTATAGGGGTAAATGAGCAGTTCTTC
CDR3: CASSSAIGVNEQFF

D: TRBD1
J: TRBJ2-3
V: TRBV5-8
length: 15
size: NA
DNA: TGTGCCAGCAGCTTGGCCGGGACAGGGCAAGATACGCAGTATTTT
CDR3: CASSLAGTGQDTQYF

D: NA
J: TRBJ2-6
V: TRBV5-8
length: 15
size: NA
DNA: TGTGCCAGCAGCTTTGTGAGTGCTGGGGCCAACGTCCTGACTTTC
CDR3: CASSFVSAGANVLTF

D: TRBD1
J: TRBJ2-2
V: TRBV2
length: 15
size: NA
DNA: TGTGCCAGCAGTGGACAGGGGGCTATCACCGGGGAGCTGTTTTTT
CDR3: CASSGQGAITGELFF

D: NA
J: TRBJ1-1
V: TRBV9
length: 15
size: NA
DNA: TGTGCCAGCTCAGAAGGGGGGGCGTTTCTCACTGAAGCTTTCTTT
CDR3: CASSEGGAFLTEAFF

D: NA
J: TRBJ1-1
V: TRBV18
length: 15
size: NA
DNA: TGTGCCAGCTCACCAATCGCGGGGGGAGGCACTGAAGCTTTCTTT
CDR3: CASSPIAGGGTEAFF

D: TRBD2
J: TRBJ2-3
V: TRBV5-1
length: 14
size: NA
DNA: TGCGCCAGCAGCTTCGAATACCCGGGACTAGCGTCGTATTTT
CDR3: CASSFEYPGLASYF